Sequencing of this T cell receptor (beta chain) was carried out in a study of cytomegalovirus exposure and HLA in healthy donors (dated by TCRdb to about 2017). Regarding the research as a whole: In an earlier analysis of under 750 of the donors, 276 Gb of sequence data and some 100 million unique TCR beta sequences from 180 million or so T cells were reported. About 330 gigabases of sequencing data and around 85 million unique TCR sequences made up an early release that covered around 640 HLA-typed donors. Among the roughly 400 genotyped donors, 75% to 90% belonged to the genetic ancestry cluster associated with self-reported Caucasian donors. The study aimed to test whether signatures of past pathogen exposure could be identified by cataloging public T cell receptors. The study used immunosequencing to profile the T cell repertoires of under 700 subjects and linked those repertoires to cytomegalovirus serostatus. A separate validation cohort of approximately 120 different subjects was used in addition to the 666-subject first cohort. To predict cytomegalovirus infection status, the study combined high-throughput TCR immunosequencing, statistical association of individual TCRs with disease status, and machine learning. A later analysis re-analyzed previously published TCR beta repertoires from 666 donors and added high-resolution HLA genotyping to study TCR occurrence patterns. In the later analysis, no new phenotypic data were used to find candidate immune exposures; instead, reliance was placed on TCR beta sequences and their occurrence across donors. To decide whether each TCR beta V gene segment behaved as functional or pseudogenic, an earlier analysis of approximately 600 of the donors relied on high-throughput TCR beta sequencing. Donor age, sex, ethnicity and CMV serostatus were compiled together with the repertoire data. In a later genetic analysis, genome-wide SNP genotypes for 398 of the 666 donors were used, and that subset was treated as a discovery cohort. Every repertoire in the discovery cohort had been generated on one and the same sequencing platform. HLA typing covered class I and class II loci at four-digit resolution. Typing coverage differed by locus: A, B, C, DRB1 and DQB1 were typed in about 620-640 donors, DQA1 in about 500, DPA1 in 600 to 610, and DPB1 in around 440. Roughly 5 DR-DQ haplotypes were handled as single units for association and clustering because linkage in the cohort was strong. Among about 410 genotyped donors of the cohort, an average of around 250,000 unique TCR beta nucleotide sequences was sequenced per donor, of which about 18% were non-productive. The paper's findings and limits, for the study overall: Compared with the approximately 700-donor mean, donors in an Asian-associated ancestry cluster had fewer N-insertions in productive TCRs, according to a later genetic analysis. In a later genetic analysis, a missense DCLRE1C variant was associated with V-gene and J-gene trimming of TCR beta chains, and the association was replicated in an independent cohort. In a later analysis, most CMV-associated TCR beta chains were found to appear HLA-restricted, with HLA associations seemingly driven largely by CMV exposure. In a later analysis, HLA-associated TCR beta chains showed more clonal expansion and lower generation probabilities than non-associated chains that were equally common. Correlated functional status among segregating V segments might reflect linkage disequilibrium, but an unknown experimental factor could not be ruled out. Roughly uniform sequencing depth across donors was assumed in presence/absence analyses, although this assumption may not hold. The 87-base-pair reads could not distinguish some IMGT-functional V segments, including TRBV6-2 and TRBV6-3, so those segments were excluded. The classifier was reported to diagnose cytomegalovirus status with high specificity and sensitivity in both the original cohort and the validation cohort. A cluster of highly shared sequence variants was judged likely to represent a technical artifact of the sequencing pipeline. A later analysis found that TCR association rates varied across HLA loci, with DRB1 alleles showing the most associated TCRs and HLA-C alleles the fewest. A further reported finding was that TCR beta sequences accurately predicted the HLA-A and HLA-B alleles for most subjects in the first cohort. The study gave a list of over 150 TCR beta chains associated with cytomegalovirus. Several of the top co-occurrence clusters appeared to be linked to parvovirus B19, influenza, CMV and Epstein-Barr virus, according to a later analysis. An earlier analysis of several hundred of the donors showed that most TCR beta V segments appeared in productive rearrangements either about 87% or about 30% of the time, which broadly matched IMGT annotations. In a later analysis, about 16,000 TCR beta sequences were associated with specific HLA alleles at a false discovery rate of 0.05. Across donors, most TCR sequences were observed very rarely, whereas some public TCRs were present in many individuals. Immune exposure information for the cohort was limited to CMV serostatus. In this cohort, only TCR beta chains were sequenced, and detectable features were limited by the absence of alpha or paired-chain data. Assigning TCR associations to individual alleles was difficult when HLA alleles, especially DR and DQ, strongly co-occurred. The earlier analysis of approximately 560 of the donors excluded approximately 17 rarely observed V segments, including chromosome 9 orphons, because counts were too low. It was suggested by the authors that the approach could potentially be generalized to other disease states and immunological phenotypes. Because some donors lacked HLA typing at each locus, the association tests relied only on the typed subset. A few of the identified cytomegalovirus-associated TCR beta chains were confirmed in vitro to be specific for cytomegalovirus antigens.

The library was obtained by the immunoSEQ multiplex PCR assay. For the multiplex PCR, a mixture combining 60 forward primers for TCR Vbeta segments and 13 reverse primers for TCR Jbeta segments was used. The CDR3 region of rearranged TCR beta genes was amplified from genomic DNA by a multiplex PCR assay. Amplified TCR beta libraries were sequenced as 87-base-pair reads on the Illumina HiSeq System. As for the original processing: A later analysis tallied around 82 million unique TCR beta chains across the 666 repertoires, and approximately 9.9 million of those chains were shared by two or more donors. Raw reads were error-corrected and collapsed into unique sequences with a nearest-neighbor algorithm that merged closely related sequences to remove PCR and sequencing errors. V, D and J gene segments were assigned by aligning CDR3 sequences to IMGT reference sequences. For a sequence to be retained, a match of at least six nucleotides to both a V gene segment and a J gene segment was required. A rearrangement counted as productive if the CDR3 had no stop codons and remained in frame with V and J, and every other rearrangement counted as non-productive. CDR3 was defined according to IMGT convention as the region running from the second conserved V-encoded cysteine to the conserved J-encoded phenylalanine. The earlier analysis of about 620 of the donors excluded sequences that lacked an unambiguous match to a single V gene segment. In an earlier analysis of a few hundred of the donors, V segments were called functional above 56.7% productive rearrangements and were called segregating when the between-donor standard deviation exceeded 5%. To diagnose cytomegalovirus status from the catalog of TCR beta chain sequences, a statistical classification framework was built. V and J gene assignment, in a later analysis, came from comparing TCR nucleotide sequences with IMGT/GENE-DB human TR gene sequences. The TCRdist pipeline was used in a later analysis to assign CDR3 sequences and most-parsimonious VDJ recombination scenarios. In a later analysis, every TCR beta chain was defined by the combination of its CDR3 amino acid sequence and its V-gene family, and reads without a unique V-gene family were dropped. As a way to deal with suspected cross-contamination and a sequencing artifact, a later analysis dropped under 600 nucleotide sequences that were highly shared and had low generation probability. For each public chain, a later analysis derived a clonal expansion index from normalized ranks of inferred template counts within each repertoire. Generation probabilities in a later analysis came from a VDJ recombination model fitted to out-of-frame rearrangements, and those results were checked against IGoR. In a later analysis, TCR-TCR, TCR-HLA and TCR-CMV co-occurrence was scored with hypergeometric tests, and a repertoire-size bias correction was applied to TCR pairs. A later analysis estimated false discovery rates by permuting HLA or CMV assignments 20 times. In a later analysis, co-occurring TCRs were grouped using DBSCAN, and TCRdist sequence similarity was added for clustering within HLA-allele-positive subsets. Repertoires with fewer than 30,000 or more than 120,000 public chains, plus five repertoires with anomalous nucleotide sharing, were excluded from co-occurrence clustering. The table comes from immuneACCESS by way of TCRdb, which keeps in-frame sequences with V and J called. Part of the clones is missing from these tables; in studies checked, under half for an unresolved V gene and the rest for unknown reasons. The V and J calls and clone size were taken over from that table, and D and trimming were inferred from the DNA. This sample lists 37,000 or so clones; 74% were detected once. Together, the top ten hold roughly 6.3% of the sample.

The germline V gene specifies MGHDK as CDR1 and SYGVNS as CDR2. At the junction V is shortened by 2 bases and J by 6 bases, with 17 bases in between. Spanning cysteine to phenylalanine, the CDR3 consists of 16 amino acids. Only the CDR3 part of the read is kept: 48 bases, read in frame from the first base. In the case of this clone: Its recognized antigen is unknown. It has no much larger one-base neighbor in the sample; base qualities were not kept.

The cohort comprised hundreds of healthy bone marrow donors. Cohort members were all nominally healthy when sampled, although unrecorded immune exposures were likely present. The donor was CMV seronegative and belonged to the group of 320 or so seronegative cohort members. Every donor gave a peripheral blood sample, and the peripheral blood mononuclear cells from that sample were used for TCR beta sequencing. Genomic DNA was extracted from the blood cell samples with the Qiagen DNeasy Blood Extraction Kit. This sequence originates from a man aged 25 to 40 in good health and CMV-seronegative. The chain was built from TRBV25-1 and TRBJ2-1; perhaps TRBD1 is the D gene, with 6 bases matching. Sequencing was done on a sample of PBMCs. The DNA sequence reads TGTGCCAGCAGTGAAGTCGGGACATTTGGCGGCAATGAGCAGTTCTTC. It translates to CASSEVGTFGGNEQFF.